This entry features one T cell receptor (beta chain) sequence. The method was immunoSEQ multiplex PCR; TCRdb's version includes in-frame clones alone and lacks a portion of them. The sample consists of hundreds of thousands of clones, about four fifths of them appearing once. This sample was taken from a study of blood T cell repertoires in COVID-19. The sequenced material came from peripheral blood. The clonotype originates from a man older than 75 with acute or convalescent COVID-19.

CDR3 DNA sequence: TGTGCCAGCAGCTTGGTATTGTTCTTC. The encoded protein is CASSLVLFF. This chain joins TRBV5-8 and TRBJ2-1; no definite D call. CDR3 length equals 9 residues. Germline V gene lookup returns CDR1 SGHTS and CDR2 YDEGEE. Trimming left V 0 bases short and J 15 bases short, with 4 bases between.